This T cell receptor beta chain was observed in a study of cytomegalovirus exposure and HLA in healthy donors. Points from the study as a whole: TCR beta V segments were, for the most part, productive about 87% or about 30% of the time in an earlier analysis. While the bulk of TCR sequences proved rare, some public TCRs turned up in many donors. The likely explanation for a cluster of highly shared sequence variants was sequencing artifact. Most CMV-associated TCR beta chains were later found to appear HLA-restricted.

The PCR ran on 60 Vbeta and 13 Jbeta primers. The table came from immunoSEQ multiplex PCR; TCRdb's copy has only in-frame clones and leaves some out. The sample has some 180,000 clones; 65% to 85% are singletons. This CDR3 region has 17 residues. CDR1 and CDR2 from the germline V gene are SGHAT and FQNNGV. J gave up 0 bases and V 5 bases, and 8 bases lay outside the gene matches. Turning to this clone: Its target is not known.

Sequenced material: PBMCs. This TCR was sampled from a female donor in good health and CMV-seronegative. This chain links TRBV11-2 with TRBJ2-3, with TRBD2 matching 10 bases. This chain's CDR3 is CASSKGLAGGSTDTQYF. For the CDR3, the DNA is TGTGCCAGCAGCAAAGGGTTAGCGGGGGGAAGCACAGATACGCAGTATTTT.